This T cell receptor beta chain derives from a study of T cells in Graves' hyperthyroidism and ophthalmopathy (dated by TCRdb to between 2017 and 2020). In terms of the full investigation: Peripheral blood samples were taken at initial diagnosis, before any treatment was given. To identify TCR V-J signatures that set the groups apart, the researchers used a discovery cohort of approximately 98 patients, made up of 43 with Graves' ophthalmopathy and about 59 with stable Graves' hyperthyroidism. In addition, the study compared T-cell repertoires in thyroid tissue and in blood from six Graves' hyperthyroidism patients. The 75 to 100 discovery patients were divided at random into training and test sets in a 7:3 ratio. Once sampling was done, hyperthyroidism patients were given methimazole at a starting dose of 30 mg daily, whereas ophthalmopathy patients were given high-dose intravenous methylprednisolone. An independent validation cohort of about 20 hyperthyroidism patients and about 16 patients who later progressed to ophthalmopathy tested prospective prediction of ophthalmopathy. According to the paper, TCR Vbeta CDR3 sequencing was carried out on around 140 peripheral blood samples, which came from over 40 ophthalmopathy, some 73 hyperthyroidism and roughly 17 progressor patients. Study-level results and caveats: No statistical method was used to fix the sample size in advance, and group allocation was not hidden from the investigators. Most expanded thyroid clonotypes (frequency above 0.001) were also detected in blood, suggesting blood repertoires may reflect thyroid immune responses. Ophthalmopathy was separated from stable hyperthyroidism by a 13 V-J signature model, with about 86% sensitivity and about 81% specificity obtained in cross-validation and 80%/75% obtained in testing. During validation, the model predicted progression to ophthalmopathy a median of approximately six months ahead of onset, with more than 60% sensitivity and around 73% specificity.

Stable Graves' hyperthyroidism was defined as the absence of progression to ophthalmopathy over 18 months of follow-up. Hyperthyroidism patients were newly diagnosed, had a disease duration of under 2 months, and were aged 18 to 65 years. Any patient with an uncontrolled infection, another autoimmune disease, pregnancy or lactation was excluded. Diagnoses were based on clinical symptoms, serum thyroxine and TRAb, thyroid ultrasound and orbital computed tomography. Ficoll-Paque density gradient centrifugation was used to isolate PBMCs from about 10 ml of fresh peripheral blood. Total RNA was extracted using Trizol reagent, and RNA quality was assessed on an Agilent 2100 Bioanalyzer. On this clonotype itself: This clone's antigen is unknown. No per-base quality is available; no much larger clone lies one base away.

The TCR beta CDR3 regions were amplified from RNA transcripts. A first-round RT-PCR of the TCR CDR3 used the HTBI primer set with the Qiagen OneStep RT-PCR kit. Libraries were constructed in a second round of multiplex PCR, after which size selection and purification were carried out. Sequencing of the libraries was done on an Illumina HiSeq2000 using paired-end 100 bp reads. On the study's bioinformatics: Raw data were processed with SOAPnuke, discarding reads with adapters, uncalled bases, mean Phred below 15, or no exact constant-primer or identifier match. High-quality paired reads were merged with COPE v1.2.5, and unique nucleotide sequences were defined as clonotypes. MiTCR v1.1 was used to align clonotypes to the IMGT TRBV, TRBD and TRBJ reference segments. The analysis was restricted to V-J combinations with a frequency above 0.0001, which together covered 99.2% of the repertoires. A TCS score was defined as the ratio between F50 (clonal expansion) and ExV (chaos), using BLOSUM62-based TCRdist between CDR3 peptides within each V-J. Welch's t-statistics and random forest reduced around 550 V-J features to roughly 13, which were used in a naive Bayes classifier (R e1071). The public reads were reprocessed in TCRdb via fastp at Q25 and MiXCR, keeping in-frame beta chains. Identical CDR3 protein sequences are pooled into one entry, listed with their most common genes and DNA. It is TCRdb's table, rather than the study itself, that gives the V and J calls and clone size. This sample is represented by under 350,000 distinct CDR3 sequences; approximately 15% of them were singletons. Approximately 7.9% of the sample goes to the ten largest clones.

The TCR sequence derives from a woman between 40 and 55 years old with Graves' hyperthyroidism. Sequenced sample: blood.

The CDR3 loop reads CASNDEQTRLVRDNEQFF. The nucleotide sequence is TGTGCCAGCAACGACGAACAAACAAGACTAGTACGTGACAATGAGCAGTTCTTC. The rearrangement combines TRBV2 with TRBJ2-1, with TRBD2 as a weak D call on 6 bases. From a lookup of the germline V gene, CDR1 and CDR2 are SNHLY and FYNNEI. Trimming at the junction amounts to 7 bases on V and 5 bases on J, and the germline ends lie 27 bases apart. Reading from cysteine to phenylalanine, the CDR3 counts 18 amino acids. The read is trimmed to its CDR3 DNA, 54 bases read in frame from base 1.